This TCR beta chain was observed in a study of T cell responses to AZD1222 COVID-19 vaccine. Measured with immunoSEQ multiplex PCR; TCRdb has only the in-frame clones, and not every one. The repertoire holds approximately 140,000 clones, with under 95% as singletons. The TCR was taken from an adult in good health. The sequenced sample was peripheral blood, obtained on day 0 of AZD1222 vaccination.

The CDR3 DNA reads TGCAGCGACCTGGGGACACAGAACACTGAAGCTTTCTTT. Protein: CSDLGTQNTEAFF. This chain links TRBV29-1 with TRBJ1-1; the D gene is possibly TRBD1 (6 bases). Per germline, CDR1 SQVTM and CDR2 ANQGSEA. The CDR3 loop spans 13 amino acids. V lost 7 bases and J 1 base, leaving 13 bases between the germline ends.